In this sample, the clone carrying this T cell receptor (beta chain) turned up a few times. The data belong to a study of glioma-infiltrating T cells. V lost 8 bases to trimming and J lost 0 bases; unmatched junction nucleotides: 4. CDR1 and CDR2 (germline): LNHNV, YYDKDF (reference sequence). The CDR3 sequence is 13 residues long. TCR alpha and beta CDR3 regions were amplified from RNA using iRepertoire nested multiplex PCR. A single record per CDR3 protein comes from TCRdb applying MiXCR to the multiplex PCR reads. In the table there are 150,000 or so distinct CDR3 sequences, more than 35% of which are singletons.

This rearrangement joins TRBV15 to TRBJ2-7; the match to TRBD1 covers 7 bases. This TCR came from a human donor with low-grade glioma or glioblastoma, undergoing nonglioma brain surgery, or in good health (not recorded which). The sample taken for sequencing was glioma tissue, nonneoplastic brain tissue, or PBMCs (not recorded which). As DNA, the CDR3 is TGTGCCACCGGGGACAGCAACTCCTACGAGCAGTACTTC. Its protein product is CATGDSNSYEQYF.